This T cell receptor beta chain stems from a study of CD8 T cells in ankylosing spondylitis. Findings and caveats of the study: Apparently characteristic of ankylosing spondylitis blood was a TCR beta motif (roughly eight highly homologous variants). A subset of motif variants has previously been described in the synovial fluid and blood of reactive arthritis.

A quantitative 5'-RACE method, one with molecular barcodes, was used to make TCR beta libraries. In TCRdb, the 5' RACE reads were re-called with MiXCR into one record per CDR3 protein. The sample carries around 250,000 distinct CDR3 sequences, 15% to 20% recorded once. Regarding this clonotype: Its antigen remains unknown.

The CDR3 is 11 amino acids. Germline CDR1 reads DFQATT; CDR2 reads SNEGSKA (reference sequence). Trimming pared 6 bases from V and 4 bases from J, leaving 9 bases between. The gene calls are TRBV20-1 and TRBJ1-2; no clear D gene. The specimen sequenced was blood, either unsorted or a sorted T cell fraction (not recorded which). The sequence was collected from a male donor with ankylosing spondylitis or in good health (not recorded which). CDR3 residues: CSAPRPYGYTF. The CDR3 DNA follows: TGCAGTGCCCCACGGCCCTATGGCTACACCTTC.